This TCR beta chain was captured by sequencing in a study of T cell responses to AZD1222 COVID-19 vaccine listed by TCRdb under 2021. Broadly, across the study: AZD1222 recipients with second doses at about 4 weeks or about 12 weeks were pooled, because spike-specific TCR depth and breadth did not differ between schedules. A total of 230 to 250 trial participants underwent TCR sequencing, of whom about 200 had received two doses of AZD1222 and approximately 26 had received two doses of the MenACWY control vaccine. Trial participants were enrolled into age subgroups of 18-55, 56-69 and 70-plus years, which contained about 150, 28 and 57 TCR-sequenced participants, respectively. Here is what the overall study found, with its caveats: The 56-69-year group was small, and its depth increase did not reach significance, likely because of low power. Because no day 14 peak-response samples were available, the repertoires could be characterized only after the peak T cell response. A significant rise in spike-specific TCR breadth and depth was observed after two AZD1222 doses relative to day 0 and relative to MenACWY recipients. Participants were mostly white British and included more females than males, and it was suggested by the authors that clonal diversity may have been underestimated. CD4 TCRs associated with the vaccine covered the entire spike protein, and the dominant responses were in regions 160-218 and 743-854. Epitopes outside the regions mutated in the B.1.351 and B.1.1.7 variants were reportedly recognized by nearly half of the unique spike-specific TCRs. Conclusions about previously exposed vaccinees are limited because only five to seven AZD1222 recipients were SARS-CoV-2 seropositive at baseline.

V was cut back by 3 bases and J by 0 bases, leaving a gap of 13 bases between them. According to the germline V gene, CDR1 reads KGHSH and CDR2 reads LQKENI. Counted from cysteine to phenylalanine, this CDR3 has 16 amino acids. Left in the record is the CDR3 DNA by itself, 48 bases read in frame from the first base. The CDR3 regions of human TCRbeta chains were subjected to immunosequencing. Concerning the study's data processing: Repertoire TCRs were matched against a reference library of SARS-CoV-2-specific TCRs generated with the MIRA antigen-specificity platform. Breadth meant the fraction of unique TCRs that were SARS-CoV-2-associated, whereas depth meant the fraction of total T cells that were SARS-CoV-2-associated. Using the MIRA data, each spike-specific TCR was mapped to the spike region that the TCR reacts to and placed in a CD4 or CD8 class. Log10-transformed breadth and depth values were compared by one-way ANOVA with Sidak's multiple comparisons tests. Imported from immuneACCESS, the table was reduced by TCRdb to in-frame sequences with V and J called. These copies leave out some clones; in studies compared against another copy, an unresolved V gene accounts for under half, and the cause of the remainder is not known. V, J and clone size are those of that table, while D and trimming were read from the DNA. The sample records under 200,000 clones, about 90% of which are singletons. The biggest ten clones account for around 1.8% of the sample.

The label giving this sample's time point can be read as: baseline before first vaccination. Samples from vaccinated people were obtained from the UK trials COV001 and COV002, which included a single-blind randomized controlled phase 2/3 trial of AZD1222 (ChAdOx1 nCoV-19) in healthy adults. For TCRbeta chain sequencing, PBMC samples were collected from trial participants at day 0 and at day 28 after the second dose. Comments on this clone: Its antigen is unknown. No much larger clonotype is one base removed from it; base qualities were not supplied.

The sequences come from peripheral blood, collected on day 0 of AZD1222 vaccination. The chain is assembled from TRBV18 and TRBJ2-3, with no confidently assigned D gene. The TCR sequence derives from an adult in good health. CDR3 reads: CASSPVRFTSTDTQYF. The sequenced DNA: TGTGCCAGCTCACCCGTCCGGTTCACAAGCACAGATACGCAGTATTTT.